The 5 T cell receptor beta chains below come from one sample, sequenced in a study of CD4 and CD8 cells across lung adenocarcinoma regions. TCRdb reprocessed the PCR reads with MiXCR, giving one entry per CDR3 protein. This sample has around 10,000 distinct CDR3 sequences, with 35% to 60% found just once. The sample comprised CD8+ T cells from the margin of a lung tumor. The receptor source for this set is a male donor with lung adenocarcinoma. The CD4 and CD8 labels of this study may be unreliable.

This sequence joins TRBV25-1 and TRBJ2-1; D remains ambiguous. Trimming stripped 1 base from V and 5 bases from J, with 21 bases between. This CDR3 spans 18 amino acids. CDR1 is MGHDK and CDR2 is SYGVNS in the germline V gene. The CDR3 DNA sequence: TGTGCCAGCAGTGAATCCCGCCCCGGTAGGAGTCACGACAATGAGCAGTTCTTC. It yields the protein CASSESRPGRSHDNEQFF. Looking up the rest from reference TRBV25-1 and TRBJ2-1 gives the full variable domain: EADIYQTPRYLVIGTGKKITLECSQTMGHDKMYWYQQDPGMELHLIHYSYGVNSTEKGDLSSESTVSRIRTEHFPLTLESARPSHTSQYLCASSESRPGRSHDNEQFFGPGTRLTVL.

As for this clonotype: The junction departs from the called germline gene at one end, perhaps through a read error. The chain is built from TRBV6-1 and TRBJ2-2, with 11 positions matching TRBD1. The length of the CDR3 is 15 residues. Per the germline V gene, CDR1 is MNHNS and CDR2 is SASEGT. CDR3 loop: CASRGQGAGSGELSF. CDR3 DNA: TGTGCCAGCAGAGGACAGGGGGCGGGGTCCGGGGAGCTGTCTTTC.

This clonotype was detected many times. This chain uses TRBV7-3 with TRBJ2-3, with 9 bases fitting TRBD1. Germline V gene sequence: CDR1 SGHTA, CDR2 FQGTGA. The CDR3 is made up of 15 amino acids. The V segment lost 5 bases and the J segment 1 base; nucleotides outside the gene matches: 4. CDR3 loop: CASSQGTGRTDTQYF. For the CDR3, the DNA is TGTGCCAGCAGCCAAGGGACAGGGCGCACAGATACGCAGTATTTT.

The J gene is TRBJ2-2, the V gene TRBV7-6, with 9 bases that match TRBD2. V lost 2 bases, J lost 4 bases, and 2 bases stayed unmatched. The CDR3 consists of 15 residues. CDR1 and CDR2 from the germline V gene are SGHVS and FNYEAQ. DNA of the CDR3: TGTGCCAGCAGCTTAAGCGGGGGGACCACCGGGGAGCTGTTTTTT. Amino acid sequence: CASSLSGGTTGELFF.

V is TRBV20-1 and J is TRBJ1-3; D remains unclear. The CDR3 is 13 amino acids. Germline lookup yields CDR1 DFQATT and CDR2 SNEGSKA (reference sequence). V gave up 6 bases and J gave up 1 base, with 10 bases separating them. This CDR3 reads CSASQWSGNTIYF. The CDR3 DNA reads as TGCAGTGCCTCCCAGTGGTCTGGAAACACCATATATTTT.